This TCR beta chain was obtained from a study of identical twins. Findings of the study overall: Models predicted less out-of-frame TCR alpha sharing in monozygotic twins than was found.

Notes on this clonotype: Its antigen is not known.

TCRdb ran MiXCR on the 5' RACE reads and lists one entry per CDR3 protein. The data hold approximately 490,000 distinct CDR3 sequences, with about 20% observed a single time. The V end lost 6 bases, the J end lost 1 base, and 18 bases lay between the germline ends. Germline loops: CDR1 DFQATT, CDR2 SNEGSKA (reference sequence). The CDR3 contains 15 residues. This same sample was also part of a study on yellow fever vaccine responses in identical twins.

The sequence was collected from a woman aged 18-30 years in good health. V and J are TRBV20-1 and TRBJ2-5; no clear D gene. Sequencing used CD4+ T cells sorted from blood. The CDR3 DNA reads TGCAGTGCCCCAGTCGCAACGAACTTCCAAGAGACCCAGTACTTC. Encoded protein: CSAPVATNFQETQYF.